The 18 T cell receptor beta chains below come from one sample, sequenced in a study of T cells expressing NK-cell markers (dated by TCRdb to 2020 to 2022). Receptor amplification or capture employed 5' RACE. The reads were generated on an Illumina HiSeq 2000. TCRdb reprocessed the reads, reporting each CDR3 protein sequence once and no DNA. The sample's table covers about 390,000 distinct CDR3 sequences. The top ten clonotypes cover approximately 12% of the sample. Sequencing was performed on blood T cells: a sorted CD56 or NKG2C T cell subset, CD4+ or CD8+ T cells, or bulk PBMC T cells (not recorded which). These receptors all come from a woman in her fifties or sixties in good health. Donor details come from another sample of the same person, matched by shared clones.

This rearrangement joins TRBV5-1 to TRBJ1-2; TCRdb gives TRBD1 as the D gene, but with no DNA this cannot be confirmed. Germline assignment: CDR1 SGHRS and CDR2 YFSETQ. CDR3 length: 14 amino acids. CDR3 protein: CASSLDGTGYGYTF.

The chain recombines TRBV12-3 or TRBV12-4 with TRBJ2-1; the TCRdb D gene call, TRBD2, has no DNA to confirm it. This CDR3 is built from 15 residues. Here the CDR3 reads CASSLGLTSGGEQFF.

This chain connects TRBV11-2 to TRBJ1-6. Germline loops: CDR1 SGHAT, CDR2 FQNNGV. The CDR3 consists of 15 residues. The CDR3 reads CASSLVASYNSPLHF.

This sequence joins TRBV12-3 or TRBV12-4 and TRBJ2-1; TCRdb's D gene call, TRBD2, goes unchecked for lack of DNA. The CDR3 has 17 residues. The CDR3 loop reads CASSPMGGGNSYNEQFF.

The chain employs TRBV25-1 and TRBJ2-2; TCRdb returns TRBD2, unconfirmable since there is no DNA. There are 16 residues in the CDR3. The germline V gene has CDR1 MGHDK and CDR2 SYGVNS. CDR3 loop: CASSDPLAPNTGELFF.

The V and J genes are TRBV2 and TRBJ2-1; the D call from TCRdb, TRBD2, cannot be confirmed without DNA. In germline, CDR1 is SNHLY, CDR2 FYNNEI. This CDR3 is built from 15 residues. The CDR3 loop is CASSEIGTSGNEQFF.

The chain recombines TRBV29-1 with TRBJ2-7; TCRdb indicates TRBD1, and absent DNA this call remains unverified. This CDR3 contains 20 residues. Germline V gene sequence: CDR1 SQVTM, CDR2 ANQGSEA. This CDR3 is CSVLLIAGWEGQGLSYEQYF.

The rearrangement uses TRBV10-3 and TRBJ2-5. This CDR3 contains 13 residues. Per germline, CDR1 ENHRY and CDR2 SYGVKD. This chain's CDR3 is CAISESTEETQYF.

The rearrangement uses TRBV12-3 or TRBV12-4 and TRBJ1-4; TCRdb selects TRBD1, and the lack of DNA leaves this call unchecked. This CDR3 comprises 13 residues. This CDR3 reads CASNPDRVGKLFF.

V usage is TRBV12-3 or TRBV12-4 and J usage is TRBJ2-1. CDR3 length equals 14 residues. The CDR3 loop reads CASTGPYNINEQFF.

CDR3 amino acids: CASSLETGGPFF. This chain joins TRBV5-1 and TRBJ2-1; TCRdb selects TRBD1, and the lack of DNA leaves this call unchecked. CDR1 SGHRS and CDR2 YFSETQ come from the germline V gene. This CDR3 comprises 12 residues.

The gene calls are TRBV11-2 and TRBJ2-3; absent DNA, TCRdb's TRBD2 call cannot be checked. Germline assignment: CDR1 SGHAT and CDR2 FQNNGV. The CDR3 extends over 14 amino acids. The CDR3 sequence: CASSSAAGTDTQYF.

The chain joins TRBV12-3 or TRBV12-4 to TRBJ2-2; TCRdb outputs TRBD1, but without DNA this stays unchecked. The CDR3 covers 15 residues. This CDR3 reads CASSHSGTQSGELFF.

J is TRBJ1-3 and V is TRBV20-1; TCRdb returns TRBD1, unconfirmable since there is no DNA. This CDR3 region has 17 residues. The germline V gene encodes CDR1 DFQATT and CDR2 SNEGSKA (reference sequence). The CDR3: CSARDLSGQGPGNTIYF.

The gene calls are TRBV5-1 and TRBJ1-1; TCRdb outputs TRBD1, but without DNA this stays unchecked. Germline CDR1 reads SGHRS; CDR2 reads YFSETQ. The CDR3 spans 15 residues. CDR3 protein: CASSLQGGLNTEAFF.

V and J are TRBV5-6 and TRBJ1-2. This CDR3 has 11 residues. Germline CDR1 reads SGHDT; CDR2 reads YYEEEE. CDR3 protein: CASSFSYGYTF.

The CDR3 is CASRKTGDHEQYF. This chain joins TRBV12-3 or TRBV12-4 and TRBJ2-7; TCRdb returns TRBD1, unconfirmable since there is no DNA. CDR3 size: 13 residues.

The genes are TRBV7-3 and TRBJ2-7; the D gene TCRdb calls, TRBD1, cannot be checked with no DNA. Looked up from germline, CDR1 is SGHTA and CDR2 is FQGTGA. This CDR3 comprises 16 residues. CDR3 sequence reads: CASSLGTFLYLDEQYF.